Below, one TCR beta chain is given with its context. These data come from a study of blood T cell repertoires in COVID-19. Methods used by the authors: Nucleated cell number was recorded as an estimate derived from reference gene primer amplification. The table came from immunoSEQ multiplex PCR; TCRdb's copy has only in-frame clones and leaves some out. That table is the source of V, J and clone size, and D and trimming were worked out from the DNA. In the table there are some 76,000 clones, 90% of which are singletons. This TCR came from a woman younger than 35 with acute or convalescent COVID-19. The sequencing sample was made of peripheral blood.

For the CDR3, the DNA is TGTGCCAGCAGCTTGGAACCGAAAGAGGTCAATGAGCAGTTCTTC. This codes for CASSLEPKEVNEQFF. The chain employs TRBV5-6 and TRBJ2-1; no firm D call. V was pared by 0 bases and J by 6 bases, with 13 bases between. This CDR3 comprises 15 residues. Germline-derived CDR1 and CDR2 are SGHDT and YYEEEE.